This T cell receptor (beta chain) is drawn from a study of technical replicates of blood from a few donors. Some clones are missing from TCRdb's copy, which holds only in-frame ones; the method was immunoSEQ multiplex PCR. Here the sample spans about 83,000 clones, 90% to 95% being singletons. Sequencing used T cells isolated from PBMCs. The clonotype comes from a human donor in good health.

The CDR3 DNA is TGTGCCAGCAGCCCTCAGGAGGGTGGCAACTACGAGCAGTACTTC. Translation: CASSPQEGGNYEQYF. V is TRBV9 and J is TRBJ2-7; TRBD2 is a possible D gene (6 bases). The V end lost 4 bases, the J end lost 3 bases, and 17 bases lay between the germline ends. This CDR3 is built from 15 residues. The germline CDR1 and CDR2 sequences are SGDLS and YYNGEE.